One sample yielded the 20 T cell receptor beta chains listed below, sequenced in a study of blood T cell repertoires in COVID-19. Using immunoSEQ multiplex PCR, the repertoire was profiled, and TCRdb retains in-frame clones only, with some absent. This sample carries around 300,000 clones, around 90% of them seen once, and the ten largest clones take about 2%. Sequenced material: peripheral blood. These receptors came from a man younger than 35 with active or convalescent COVID-19.

The rearrangement links TRBV2 to TRBJ2-3; D perhaps matches TRBD1 (6 bases). The germline CDR1 and CDR2 sequences are SNHLY and FYNNEI. V was cut by 8 bases and J by 2 bases, with 11 bases left in between. The CDR3 consists of 13 residues. CDR3 sequence: CASHTGNTDTQYF. The CDR3 DNA is TGTGCCAGCCATACAGGGAACACAGATACGCAGTATTTT.

The V and J genes are TRBV2 and TRBJ2-7; 12 nucleotides agree with TRBD1. Losses at the gene ends were 5 bases for V and 6 bases for J; bases not matched to a gene: 8. The CDR3 has 15 residues. Germline V gives CDR1 SNHLY, CDR2 FYNNEI. For the CDR3, the DNA is TGTGCCAGCAGTCCCGAGGGACAGGGGGCAGGCGAGCAGTACTTC. Protein product: CASSPEGQGAGEQYF.

The V gene is TRBV5-4, the J gene TRBJ2-7; a possible D gene is TRBD1 (5 bases). V lost 0 bases and J lost 4, with 11 bases in between. The CDR3 consists of 14 residues. CDR1 is SGHNT, CDR2 YYREEE, per germline (reference sequence). CDR3 residues: CASSLGQYGYEQYF. CDR3 DNA: TGTGCCAGCAGCTTGGGACAGTACGGTTACGAGCAGTACTTC.

The chain joins TRBV2 to TRBJ1-2; D is unresolved. The V and J ends lost 7 bases and 8 bases respectively, with 8 bases between them. The germline gives CDR1 SNHLY, CDR2 FYNNEI. The CDR3 is made up of 10 amino acids. The DNA for the CDR3 is TGTGCCAGCAAGGAGGTCGGCTACACCTTC. Encoded protein: CASKEVGYTF.

This clone showed up just once. The chain carries TRBV5-4 and TRBJ2-7; 8 bases line up with TRBD2. Germline-derived CDR1 and CDR2 are SGHNT and YYREEE (reference sequence). J gave up 2 bases and V 0 bases, and 7 bases lay outside the gene matches. CDR3 length: 16 amino acids. CDR3 amino acids: CASSLAGTRAPYEQYF. DNA for the CDR3: TGTGCCAGCAGCTTGGCCGGGACTAGAGCCCCCTACGAGCAGTACTTC.

The chain is built from TRBV29-1 and TRBJ2-1; a possible D gene is TRBD2 (6 bases). With 4 bases removed from V and 4 bases from J, the gap between germline ends came to 14 bases. Germline CDR1 SQVTM, CDR2 ANQGSEA. CDR3 length equals 14 residues. Here the CDR3 reads CSVAPGGAYNEQFF. As DNA, the CDR3 is TGCAGCGTTGCCCCCGGAGGGGCTTACAATGAGCAGTTCTTC.

This clone was picked up one time. This chain joins TRBV19 and TRBJ2-7; D gene unclear. The CDR3 loop spans 15 amino acids. Germline CDR1 and CDR2: LNHDA and SQIVND (reference sequence). The germline V and J ends were trimmed by 5 bases and 6 bases, with 20 bases remaining between them. This chain's CDR3 is CASSPHVERWFEQYF. The CDR3 nucleotides are TGTGCCAGTAGTCCCCACGTGGAGCGTTGGTTCGAGCAGTACTTC.

The genes are TRBV24-1 and TRBJ1-5, with D possibly TRBD1 on 6 matching bases. The germline V gene has CDR1 KGHDR and CDR2 SFDVKD. The CDR3 extends over 13 amino acids. Trimming took off 11 bases at V and 4 bases at J, with 14 bases between the two ends. The CDR3 sequence is CARPGQQNQPQHF. CDR3 bases: TGTGCCAGACCAGGACAGCAAAATCAGCCCCAGCATTTT.

The DNA of the CDR3 is TGTGCCAGCAGCGCTGCGGGGAGCAGAAACTATGGCTACACCTTC. It yields the protein CASSAAGSRNYGYTF. This rearrangement joins TRBV9 to TRBJ1-2; D call uncertain. With 3 bases removed from V and 2 bases from J, the gap between germline ends came to 14 bases. Germline CDR1 is SGDLS and CDR2 is YYNGEE. The CDR3 is 15 residues long.

This clone was picked up a small number of times. This chain links TRBV5-4 with TRBJ1-1; 7 bases align to TRBD1. This CDR3 comprises 16 residues. Germline V lookup: CDR1 SGHNT, CDR2 YYREEE (reference sequence). V lost 0 bases to trimming and J lost 0 bases; unmatched junction nucleotides: 5. CDR3 protein: CASSLGQGVLNTEAFF. The CDR3 DNA is TGTGCCAGCAGCTTGGGGCAGGGGGTTTTGAACACTGAAGCTTTCTTT.

The CDR3 region has the DNA TGTGCCAGTAGTAGACAGGCCACCTACGAGCAGTACTTC. It is translated as CASSRQATYEQYF. The chain has TRBV19 and TRBJ2-7; TRBD1 might be the D (6 bases). V shed 4 bases and J shed 2 bases, with 9 bases lying between them. Per the germline V gene, CDR1 is LNHDA and CDR2 is SQIVND (reference sequence). The CDR3 has 13 amino acids.

The chain has TRBV18 and TRBJ1-4; TRBD1 is a possible D gene (5 bases). The V end lost 2 bases, the J end lost 5 bases, and 15 bases lay between the germline ends. Germline V lookup: CDR1 KGHSH, CDR2 LQKENI. The CDR3 loop spans 16 amino acids. CDR3 amino acids: CASSPRDGRVNEKLFF. CDR3 nucleotides: TGTGCCAGCTCACCAAGAGATGGCAGGGTAAATGAAAAACTGTTTTTT.

This chain connects TRBV5-6 to TRBJ2-1, with TRBD1 matching 7 bases. CDR1 is SGHDT, CDR2 YYEEEE, per germline. The J segment lost 8 bases and the V segment lost 1 base, leaving 6 bases of the junction unmatched. This CDR3 has 14 amino acids. The chain's CDR3 is CASSLLGTVDEQFF. Here the CDR3 DNA reads TGTGCCAGCAGCTTGTTAGGGACAGTTGATGAGCAGTTCTTC.

CDR3 bases: TGCAGCGTTGATGGCGGGAGTGTCTACGAGCAGTACTTC. Translated, it gives CSVDGGSVYEQYF. This rearrangement joins TRBV29-1 to TRBJ2-7, with 7 bases matching TRBD2. Germline-derived CDR1 and CDR2 are SQVTM and ANQGSEA. The J segment lost 3 bases and the V segment lost 3 bases, leaving 5 bases of the junction unmatched. CDR3 length equals 13 residues.

The chain uses TRBV10-3 and TRBJ1-4; D is unclear. V gave up 8 bases and J gave up 7 bases, with 11 bases separating them. The germline V gene encodes CDR1 ENHRY and CDR2 SYGVKD. This CDR3 spans 12 amino acids. The CDR3 nucleotides read TGTGCCATCGGTTCCACGGGTGAAAAACTGTTTTTT. Encoded protein: CAIGSTGEKLFF.

This clone was recorded a few times. This chain links TRBV3-1 (or the pseudogene TRBV3-2) with TRBJ2-7; possible D gene TRBD2, 6 bases. Germline CDR1 and CDR2: LGHDT and YNNKEL (reference sequence). CDR3 size: 12 residues. The V end lost 2 bases, the J end lost 6 bases, and 8 bases lay between the germline ends. The CDR3 nucleotides are TGTGCCAGCAGCCAAAGGAGGGGCGAGCAGTACTTC. Translating gives CASSQRRGEQYF.

The gene calls are TRBV13 and TRBJ1-1; 11 positions match TRBD1. CDR1 and CDR2 (germline): PRHDT, FYEKMQ (reference sequence). J lost 6 bases, V lost 11 bases, and 5 bases had no gene match. CDR3 size: 12 residues. The DNA for the CDR3 is TGTGCCTCCGGGACAGGGGGATCTGAAGCTTTCTTT. Its protein is CASGTGGSEAFF.

The rearrangement joins TRBV11-3 to TRBJ2-7; 7 bases align to TRBD2. The CDR3 has 13 amino acids. V lost 2 bases to trimming and J lost 6 bases; unmatched junction nucleotides: 4. Germline values: CDR1 SGHNT, CDR2 YENEEA. CDR3 in amino acids: CASSLRPGGEQYF. The CDR3 DNA sequence: TGTGCCAGCAGCTTAAGACCGGGGGGCGAGCAGTACTTC.

V is TRBV27 and J is TRBJ1-2; 9 nucleotides agree with TRBD1. Germline lookup yields CDR1 MNHEY and CDR2 SMNVEV (reference sequence). This CDR3 spans 13 amino acids. Trimming cost V 5 bases and J 4 bases; bases outside gene matches: 2. The CDR3 DNA reads as TGTGCCAGCAGTCGGGACAGGGTCTATGGCTACACCTTC. It specifies CASSRDRVYGYTF.

The chain carries TRBV11-2 and TRBJ1-2; 7 bases are a match to TRBD1. V lost 4 bases, J lost 3 bases, and 8 bases stayed unmatched. Germline V gene sequence: CDR1 SGHAT, CDR2 FQNNGV. This CDR3 has 15 residues. Here the CDR3 reads CASSSLGQVHYGYTF. Written as DNA, the CDR3 is TGTGCCAGCAGCTCGCTAGGACAGGTCCACTATGGCTACACCTTC. Looking up the rest from reference TRBV11-2 and TRBJ1-2 gives the full variable domain: EAGVAQSPRYKIIEKRQSVAFWCNPISGHATLYWYQQILGQGPKLLIQFQNNGVVDDSQLPKDRFSAERLKGVDSTLKIQPAKLEDSAVYLCASSSLGQVHYGYTFGSGTRLTVV.